These T cell receptor beta chains were read from a single sample in a study of T cells in Graves' hyperthyroidism and ophthalmopathy. Using its own MiXCR run on the multiplex PCR reads, TCRdb lists one record per CDR3 protein. The table records a few hundred thousand distinct CDR3 sequences, approximately 14% of them present only once. The sequencing input was blood. The receptors stem from a woman aged 25-40 years with Graves' hyperthyroidism. Both conserved end residues are part of each CDR3. The D gene is left open where the match is weak. Only part of the rows carry a size: once, few, many, or a class if the clone is expanded.

TRBV27	many	TRBD2	TRBJ2-7	CASRGGGGVHEQYF	TGTGCCAGCCGGGGTGGGGGGGGAGTTCACGAGCAGTACTTC
TRBV6-5	NA	NA	TRBJ2-3	CASSYSPGSVDTQYF	TGTGCCAGCAGTTACTCGCCAGGGAGCGTCGATACGCAGTATTTT
TRBV5-1	many	NA	TRBJ2-2	CASSLDLATGELFF	TGCGCCAGCAGCTTGGATCTAGCCACCGGGGAGCTGTTTTTT
TRBV3-1	many	TRBD1	TRBJ2-5	CASSPGTGGGETQYF	TGTGCCAGCAGCCCCGGGACAGGGGGAGGTGAGACCCAGTACTTC
TRBV12-3/TRBV12-4	many	NA	TRBJ1-1	CASSLSGMTEAFF	TGTGCCAGCAGTTTATCAGGGATGACTGAAGCTTTCTTT
TRBV20-1	NA	TRBD2	TRBJ2-1	CSASILAGDSYNEQFF	TGCAGTGCTAGTATACTAGCGGGAGACTCCTACAATGAGCAGTTCTTC
TRBV28	many	TRBD1	TRBJ2-7	CASSPDRVHEQYF	TGTGCCAGCAGTCCGGACAGGGTCCACGAGCAGTACTTC
TRBV20-1	few	TRBD1	TRBJ1-4	CSARQGADEKLFF	TGCAGTGCTAGACAGGGGGCAGACGAAAAACTGTTTTTT
TRBV14	NA	NA	TRBJ2-7	CASSQDNGRAYEQYF	TGTGCCAGCAGCCAAGATAACGGCAGGGCCTACGAGCAGTACTTC
TRBV19	NA	TRBD1	TRBJ2-2	CASTNAGGTSGELFF	TGTGCCAGTACTAACGCAGGGGGCACTTCCGGGGAGCTGTTTTTT
TRBV9	few	NA	TRBJ1-3	CASSERSSTSLDTIYF	TGTGCCAGCAGCGAACGCTCGAGCACCAGCCTAGACACCATATATTTT
TRBV2	few	TRBD1	TRBJ2-1	CATHAGTEYNEQFF	TGTGCCACCCACGCCGGGACAGAATACAATGAGCAGTTCTTC
TRBV6-4	few	TRBD1	TRBJ1-5	CAGRITSGTANQPQHF	TGTGCCGGCAGGATAACATCGGGGACAGCCAATCAGCCCCAGCATTTT
TRBV30	many	TRBD2	TRBJ2-2	CAWSVRTSGGELFF	TGTGCCTGGAGTGTAAGGACTAGCGGCGGGGAGCTGTTTTTT
TRBV12-5	NA	TRBD2	TRBJ2-1	CASGPNLAGVVYNEQFF	TGTGCTAGTGGTCCCAACCTAGCGGGAGTGGTCTACAATGAGCAGTTCTTC
TRBV27	many	TRBD2	TRBJ2-1	CASSPRGGLSYNEQFF	TGTGCCAGCAGTCCCCGCGGGGGGCTATCCTACAATGAGCAGTTCTTC
TRBV7-2	few	NA	TRBJ2-7	CASSERVVGEQYF	TGTGCCAGCAGCGAACGGGTCGTAGGGGAGCAGTACTTC
TRBV24-1	many	NA	TRBJ2-5	CATSERGPLMGQETQYF	TGTGCCACCAGTGAGCGGGGACCGCTAATGGGGCAAGAGACCCAGTACTTC
TRBV30	NA	NA	TRBJ1-6	CAWSVLAGTNNSPLHF	TGTGCCTGGAGTGTACTTGCAGGCACAAATAATTCACCCCTCCACTTT
TRBV7-9	NA	NA	TRBJ2-5	CASSFSIARWEETQYF	TGTGCCAGCAGCTTCTCAATAGCGAGGTGGGAAGAGACCCAGTACTTC
TRBV6-6	few	NA	TRBJ1-6	CASSYPTGLDNSPLHF	TGTGCCAGCAGTTACCCGACCGGCCTCGATAATTCACCCCTCCACTTT
TRBV6-1	NA	NA	TRBJ2-3	CASIPGQTDTQYF	TGTGCCAGCATCCCAGGACAAACAGATACGCAGTATTTT
TRBV9	NA	NA	TRBJ2-1	CASSGRVGLDEQFF	TGTGCCAGCAGCGGACGTGTTGGACTCGATGAGCAGTTCTTC
TRBV20-1	NA	NA	TRBJ2-3	CRSPAGRTDTQYF	TGCAGGAGTCCCGCCGGCCGCACAGATACGCAGTATTTT
TRBV9	NA	TRBD2	TRBJ2-5	CASSVSGGRETQYF	TGTGCCAGCAGCGTAAGCGGGGGACGGGAGACCCAGTACTTC
TRBV5-5	NA	NA	TRBJ2-7	CASSKPGRGKAYEQYF	TGTGCCAGCAGCAAACCGGGCCGAGGTAAGGCGTACGAGCAGTACTTC
TRBV20-1	many	NA	TRBJ2-4	CSARNLAKNIQYF	TGCAGTGCTAGAAACTTAGCCAAAAACATTCAGTACTTC
TRBV13	NA	TRBD2	TRBJ2-1	CASSLSPGGPFDEQFF	TGTGCCAGCAGCTTAAGCCCGGGAGGGCCTTTCGATGAGCAGTTCTTC
TRBV6-1	few	NA	TRBJ2-1	CASSYDASSSYNEQFF	TGTGCCAGCAGCTATGACGCATCGAGCTCCTACAATGAGCAGTTCTTC
TRBV7-9	many	TRBD2	TRBJ2-1	CASSLGLNPNEQFF	TGTGCCAGCAGCTTGGGACTAAATCCCAATGAGCAGTTCTTC
TRBV11-2	many	TRBD2	TRBJ2-7	CASSLLATSGSTLLYEQYF	TGTGCCAGCAGCTTATTAGCTACCAGCGGGAGTACCCTACTCTACGAGCAGTACTTC
TRBV20-1	many	TRBD2	TRBJ2-1	CSARVSSGRNNYNEQFF	TGCAGTGCTAGAGTGAGTAGCGGGAGGAATAACTACAATGAGCAGTTCTTC
TRBV12-3/TRBV12-4	many	NA	TRBJ1-6	CASRPTRSGALHF	TGTGCCAGCAGACCGACACGGTCGGGGGCCCTCCACTTT
TRBV28	few	NA	TRBJ1-4	CASSFARVNEKLFF	TGTGCCAGCAGTTTTGCCAGGGTCAATGAAAAACTGTTTTTT
TRBV7-6	NA	NA	TRBJ1-3	CASSLWDGNTIYF	TGTGCCAGCAGCTTATGGGATGGAAACACCATATATTTT
TRBV29-1	few	NA	TRBJ2-1	CSVVWEQLGNEQFF	TGCAGCGTTGTTTGGGAGCAATTGGGCAATGAGCAGTTCTTC
TRBV24-1	many	NA	TRBJ2-2	CATSDRHTTGELFF	TGTGCCACCAGTGACCGCCACACCACCGGGGAGCTGTTTTTT
TRBV11-2	many	NA	TRBJ2-1	CASSLALGRPEQFF	TGTGCCAGCAGCTTAGCTCTTGGGAGGCCTGAGCAGTTCTTC
TRBV10-3	many	TRBD1	TRBJ1-1	CAISESTPRTGVNTEAFF	TGTGCCATCAGTGAGTCGACTCCGAGGACAGGCGTGAACACTGAAGCTTTCTTT
TRBV3-1	many	TRBD1	TRBJ2-7	CASSQDRVGYEQYF	TGTGCCAGCAGCCAGGACAGGGTTGGATACGAGCAGTACTTC
TRBV29-1	NA	TRBD1	TRBJ2-1	CSAKGQELYNEQFF	TGCAGCGCAAAAGGACAGGAGCTTTACAATGAGCAGTTCTTC
TRBV7-8	many	TRBD1	TRBJ1-4	CASSPRTRDSEKLFF	TGTGCCAGCAGCCCAAGGACCCGGGACAGCGAAAAACTGTTTTTT
TRBV12-5	NA	NA	TRBJ2-1	CASGAGAGRVDEQFF	TGTGCTAGTGGGGCAGGCGCGGGAAGGGTAGATGAGCAGTTCTTC
TRBV6-1	many	TRBD1	TRBJ1-4	CASSLPGQGTEKLFF	TGTGCCAGCAGTTTACCGGGACAGGGAACTGAAAAACTGTTTTTT
TRBV6-1	few	NA	TRBJ1-6	CASSGGVSNSPLHF	TGTGCCAGCAGTGGAGGGGTGTCGAATTCACCCCTCCACTTT
TRBV11-2	few	TRBD1	TRBJ1-3	CASSSNRGNTIYF	TGTGCCAGCAGCTCAAACAGGGGGAACACCATATATTTT
TRBV7-9	few	NA	TRBJ1-6	CASSLKGGFNSPLHF	TGTGCCAGCAGCTTAAAGGGCGGGTTTAATTCACCCCTCCACTTT
TRBV7-8	many	NA	TRBJ2-7	CASSIDHPLEQYF	TGTGCCAGCAGCATTGACCATCCCCTCGAGCAGTACTTC
TRBV9	NA	NA	TRBJ1-6	CASSVKASNSPLHF	TGTGCCAGCAGCGTGAAGGCGTCGAATTCACCCCTCCACTTT
TRBV4-2	few	TRBD1	TRBJ1-1	CASSQERGHTEAFF	TGTGCCAGCAGCCAAGAGAGGGGGCATACTGAAGCTTTCTTT
TRBV20-1	many	NA	TRBJ2-3	CSARDLGLGYTDTQYF	TGCAGTGCTCGAGATTTAGGGTTAGGATACACAGATACGCAGTATTTT
TRBV24-1	NA	TRBD2	TRBJ2-5	CATSDWGLAGVGRETQYF	TGTGCCACCAGTGACTGGGGACTAGCGGGAGTAGGGAGGGAGACCCAGTACTTC
TRBV10-1	many	NA	TRBJ2-3	CASSAEGQITDTQYF	TGCGCCAGCAGTGCTGAAGGACAGATAACAGATACGCAGTATTTT